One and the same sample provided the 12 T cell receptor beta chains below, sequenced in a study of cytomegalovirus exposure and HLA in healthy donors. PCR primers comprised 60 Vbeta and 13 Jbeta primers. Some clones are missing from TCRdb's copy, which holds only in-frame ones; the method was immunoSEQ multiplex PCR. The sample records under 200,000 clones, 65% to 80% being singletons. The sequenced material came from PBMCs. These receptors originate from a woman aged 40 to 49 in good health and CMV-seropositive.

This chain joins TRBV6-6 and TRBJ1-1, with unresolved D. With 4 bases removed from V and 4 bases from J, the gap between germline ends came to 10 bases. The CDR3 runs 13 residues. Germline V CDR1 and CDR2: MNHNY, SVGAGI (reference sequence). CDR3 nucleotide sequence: TGTGCCAGCAGTTCAACCCCGAGCACTGAAGCTTTCTTT. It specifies CASSSTPSTEAFF.

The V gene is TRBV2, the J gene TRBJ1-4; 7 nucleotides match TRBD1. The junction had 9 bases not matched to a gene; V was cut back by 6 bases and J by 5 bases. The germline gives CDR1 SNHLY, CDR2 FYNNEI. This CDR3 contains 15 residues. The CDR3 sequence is CASRFKLGQNEKLFF. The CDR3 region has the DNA TGTGCCAGCAGATTCAAGTTGGGACAGAATGAAAAACTGTTTTTT. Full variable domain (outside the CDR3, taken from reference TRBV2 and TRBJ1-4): EPEVTQTPSHQVTQMGQEVILRCVPISNHLYFYWYRQILGQKVEFLVSFYNNEISEKSEIFDDQFSVERPDGSNFTLKIRSTKLEDSAMYFCASRFKLGQNEKLFFGSGTQLSVL.

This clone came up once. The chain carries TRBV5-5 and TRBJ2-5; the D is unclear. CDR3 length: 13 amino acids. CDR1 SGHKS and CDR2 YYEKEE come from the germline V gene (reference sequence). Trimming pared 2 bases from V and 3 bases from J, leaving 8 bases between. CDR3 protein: CASSFAGEETQYF. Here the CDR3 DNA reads TGTGCCAGCAGCTTTGCCGGAGAAGAGACCCAGTACTTC.

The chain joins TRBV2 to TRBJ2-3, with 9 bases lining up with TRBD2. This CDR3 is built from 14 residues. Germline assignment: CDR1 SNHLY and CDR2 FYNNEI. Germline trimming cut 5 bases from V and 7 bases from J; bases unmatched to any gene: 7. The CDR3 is CASSPGTSSNTQYF. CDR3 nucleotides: TGTGCCAGCAGTCCCGGGACTAGCTCAAATACGCAGTATTTT. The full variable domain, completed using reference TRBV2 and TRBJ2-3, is EPEVTQTPSHQVTQMGQEVILRCVPISNHLYFYWYRQILGQKVEFLVSFYNNEISEKSEIFDDQFSVERPDGSNFTLKIRSTKLEDSAMYFCASSPGTSSNTQYFGPGTRLTVL.

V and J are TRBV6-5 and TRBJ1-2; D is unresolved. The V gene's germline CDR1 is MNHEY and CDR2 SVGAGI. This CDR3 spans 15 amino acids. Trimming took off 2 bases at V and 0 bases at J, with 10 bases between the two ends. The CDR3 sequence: CASSYSEASNYGYTF. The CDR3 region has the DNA TGTGCCAGCAGTTACAGCGAGGCCTCTAACTATGGCTACACCTTC.

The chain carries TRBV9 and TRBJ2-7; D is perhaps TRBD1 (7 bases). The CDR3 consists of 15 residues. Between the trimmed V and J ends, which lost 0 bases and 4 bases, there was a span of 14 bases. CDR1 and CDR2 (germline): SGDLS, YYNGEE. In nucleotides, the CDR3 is TGTGCCAGCAGCGTAGAGGGAGGACAGGCTTACGAGCAGTACTTC. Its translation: CASSVEGGQAYEQYF.

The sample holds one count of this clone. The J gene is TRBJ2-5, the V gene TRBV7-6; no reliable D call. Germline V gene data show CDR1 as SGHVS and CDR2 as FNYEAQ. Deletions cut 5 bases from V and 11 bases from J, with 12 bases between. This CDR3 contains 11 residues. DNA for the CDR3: TGTGCCAGCAGCGCGTCAGACAATCAGTACTTC. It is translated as CASSASDNQYF.

The CDR3 DNA is TGTGCCAGCAGTGAGAGAACAGAGAACACCGGGGAGCTGTTTTTT. Amino acids: CASSERTENTGELFF. V is TRBV2 and J is TRBJ2-2; no firm D call. CDR1 is SNHLY and CDR2 is FYNNEI in the germline V gene. The CDR3 totals 15 residues. The V end lost 3 bases, the J end lost 1 base, and 9 bases lay between the germline ends.

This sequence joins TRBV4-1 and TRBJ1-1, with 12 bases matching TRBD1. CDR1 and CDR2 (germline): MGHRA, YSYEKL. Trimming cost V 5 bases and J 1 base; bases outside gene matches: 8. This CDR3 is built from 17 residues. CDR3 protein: CASSMGQGARGNTEAFF. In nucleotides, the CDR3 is TGCGCCAGCAGCATGGGACAGGGGGCGCGGGGGAACACTGAAGCTTTCTTT.

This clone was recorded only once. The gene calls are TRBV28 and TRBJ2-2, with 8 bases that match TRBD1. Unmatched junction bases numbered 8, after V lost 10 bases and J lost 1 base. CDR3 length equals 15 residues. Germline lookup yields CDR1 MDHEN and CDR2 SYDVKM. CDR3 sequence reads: CATQGAGGNTGELFF. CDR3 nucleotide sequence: TGTGCCACCCAGGGGGCAGGGGGGAACACCGGGGAGCTGTTTTTT. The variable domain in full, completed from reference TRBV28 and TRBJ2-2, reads DVKVTQSSRYLVKRTGEKVFLECVQDMDHENMFWYRQDPGLGLRLIYFSYDVKMKEKGDIPEGYSVSREKKERFSLILESASTNQTSMYLCATQGAGGNTGELFFGEGSRLTVL.

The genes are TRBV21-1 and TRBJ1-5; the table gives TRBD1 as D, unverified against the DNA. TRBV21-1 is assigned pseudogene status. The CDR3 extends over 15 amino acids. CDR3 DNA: TGTGCCAGCAGCAGAGGACAGGGGGCAGGTCAGCCCCAGCATTTT. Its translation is CASSRGQGAGQPQHF.

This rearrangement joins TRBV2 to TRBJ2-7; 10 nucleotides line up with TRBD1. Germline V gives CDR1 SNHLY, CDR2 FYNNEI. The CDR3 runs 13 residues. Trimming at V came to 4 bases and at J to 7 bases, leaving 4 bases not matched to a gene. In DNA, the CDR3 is TGTGCCAGCAGTGGACAGGGGGCTGTGGAGCAGTACTTC. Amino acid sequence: CASSGQGAVEQYF. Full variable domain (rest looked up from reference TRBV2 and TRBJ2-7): EPEVTQTPSHQVTQMGQEVILRCVPISNHLYFYWYRQILGQKVEFLVSFYNNEISEKSEIFDDQFSVERPDGSNFTLKIRSTKLEDSAMYFCASSGQGAVEQYFGPGTRLTVT.